This entry is about one TCR beta chain. These data are taken from a study of blood T cell repertoires in COVID-19. TCRdb's table, derived via immunoSEQ multiplex PCR, lists solely in-frame clones and lacks some. The sample includes approximately 350,000 clones, around 83% of them seen just once. With 1 base removed from V and 6 bases from J, the gap between germline ends came to 10 bases. Germline V gives CDR1 LGHDT, CDR2 YNNKEL (reference sequence). The CDR3 spans 13 residues. This sequence originates from a woman between 45 and 60 years old who had recovered from COVID-19. The sample comprised PBMCs or T cells enriched from blood (not recorded which). The chain is built from TRBV3-1 (or the pseudogene TRBV3-2) and TRBJ2-7, with D possibly matching TRBD2 (6 bases). The CDR3 DNA sequence: TGTGCCAGCAGCCAAGGAGGAGGGCTCGAGCAGTACTTC. Residues: CASSQGGGLEQYF.